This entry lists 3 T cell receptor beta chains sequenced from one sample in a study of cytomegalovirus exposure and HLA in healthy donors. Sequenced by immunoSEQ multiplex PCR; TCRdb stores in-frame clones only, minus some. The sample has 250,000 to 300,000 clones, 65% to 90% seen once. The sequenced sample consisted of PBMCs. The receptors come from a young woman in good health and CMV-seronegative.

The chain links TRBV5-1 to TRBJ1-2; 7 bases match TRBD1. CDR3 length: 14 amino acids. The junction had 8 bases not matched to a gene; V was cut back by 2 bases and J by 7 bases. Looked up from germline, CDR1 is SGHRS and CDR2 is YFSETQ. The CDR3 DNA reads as TGCGCCAGCAGCTTAGGGACAGTGCGGGCTGGCTACACCTTC. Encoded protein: CASSLGTVRAGYTF.

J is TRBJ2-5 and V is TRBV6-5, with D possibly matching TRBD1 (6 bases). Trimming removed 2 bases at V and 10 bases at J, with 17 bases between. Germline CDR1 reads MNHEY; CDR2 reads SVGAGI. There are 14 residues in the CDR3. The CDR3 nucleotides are TGTGCCAGCAGTTACGGCCAGGGGCGAGAGGGCCAGTACTTC. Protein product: CASSYGQGREGQYF.

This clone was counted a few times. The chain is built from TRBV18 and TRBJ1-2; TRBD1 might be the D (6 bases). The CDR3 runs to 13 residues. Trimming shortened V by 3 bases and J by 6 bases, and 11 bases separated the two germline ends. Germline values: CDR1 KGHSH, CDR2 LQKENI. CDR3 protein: CASSPSRDNGYTF. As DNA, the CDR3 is TGTGCCAGCTCACCGAGCCGGGACAATGGCTACACCTTC. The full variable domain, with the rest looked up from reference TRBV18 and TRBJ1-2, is NAGVMQNPRHLVRRRGQEARLRCSPMKGHSHVYWYRQLPEEGLKFMVYLQKENIIDESGMPKERFSAEFPKEGPSILRIQQVVRGDSAAYFCASSPSRDNGYTFGSGTRLTVV.